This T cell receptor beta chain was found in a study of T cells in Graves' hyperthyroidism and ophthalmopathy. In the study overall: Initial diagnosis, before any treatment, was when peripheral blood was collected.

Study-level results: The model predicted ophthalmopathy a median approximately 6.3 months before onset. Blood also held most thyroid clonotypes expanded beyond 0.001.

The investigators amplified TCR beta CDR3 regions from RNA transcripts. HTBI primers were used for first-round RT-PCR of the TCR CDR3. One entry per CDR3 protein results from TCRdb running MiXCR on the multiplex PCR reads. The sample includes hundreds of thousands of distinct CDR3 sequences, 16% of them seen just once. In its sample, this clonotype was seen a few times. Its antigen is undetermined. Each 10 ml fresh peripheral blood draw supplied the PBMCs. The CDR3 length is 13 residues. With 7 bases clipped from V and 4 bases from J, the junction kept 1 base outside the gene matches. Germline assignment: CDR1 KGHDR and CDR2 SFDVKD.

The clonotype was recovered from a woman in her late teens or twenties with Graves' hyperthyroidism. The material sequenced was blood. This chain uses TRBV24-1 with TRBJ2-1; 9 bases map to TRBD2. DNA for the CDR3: TGTGCCACCAGGACTAGCGGATACAATGAGCAGTTCTTC. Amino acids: CATRTSGYNEQFF.